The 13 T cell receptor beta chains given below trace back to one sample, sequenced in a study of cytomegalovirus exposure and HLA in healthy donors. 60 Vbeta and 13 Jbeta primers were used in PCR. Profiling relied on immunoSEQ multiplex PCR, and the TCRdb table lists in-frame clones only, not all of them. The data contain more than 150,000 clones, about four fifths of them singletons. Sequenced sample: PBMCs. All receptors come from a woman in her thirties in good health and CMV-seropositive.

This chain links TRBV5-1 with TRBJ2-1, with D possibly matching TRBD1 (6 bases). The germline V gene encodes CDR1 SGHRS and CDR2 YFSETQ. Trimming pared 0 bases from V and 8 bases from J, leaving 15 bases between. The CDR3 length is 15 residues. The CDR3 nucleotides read TGCGCCAGCAGCTTGGAGGGGGAAAGTAATGATGAGCAGTTCTTC. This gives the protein CASSLEGESNDEQFF.

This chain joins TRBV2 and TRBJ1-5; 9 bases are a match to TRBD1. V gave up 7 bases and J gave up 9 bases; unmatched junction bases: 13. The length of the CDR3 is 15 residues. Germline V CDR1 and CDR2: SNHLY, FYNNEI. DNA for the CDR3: TGTGCCAGCAAGTCCCTACCGGGACAGGGTCCGCCCCAGCATTTT. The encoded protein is CASKSLPGQGPPQHF.

The CDR3 loop is CAAVTGRNYGYTF. The CDR3 DNA reads TGTGCCGCGGTGACAGGGCGGAACTATGGCTACACCTTC. The chain couples TRBV2 to TRBJ1-2, with 7 positions matching TRBD1. From germline, CDR1 is SNHLY and CDR2 FYNNEI. This CDR3 is built from 13 residues. V shed 11 bases, J shed 2 bases, and the junction held 8 bases outside the gene matches. The full variable domain, rest sourced from reference TRBV2 and TRBJ1-2, is EPEVTQTPSHQVTQMGQEVILRCVPISNHLYFYWYRQILGQKVEFLVSFYNNEISEKSEIFDDQFSVERPDGSNFTLKIRSTKLEDSAMYFCAAVTGRNYGYTFGSGTRLTVV.

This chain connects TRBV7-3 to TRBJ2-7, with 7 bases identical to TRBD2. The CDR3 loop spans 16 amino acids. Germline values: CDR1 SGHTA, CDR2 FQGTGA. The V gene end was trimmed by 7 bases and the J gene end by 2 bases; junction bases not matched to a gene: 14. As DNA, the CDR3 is TGTGCCAGCAACCCGTCGCTCGGGGGGTTAACCTACGAGCAGTACTTC. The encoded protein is CASNPSLGGLTYEQYF.

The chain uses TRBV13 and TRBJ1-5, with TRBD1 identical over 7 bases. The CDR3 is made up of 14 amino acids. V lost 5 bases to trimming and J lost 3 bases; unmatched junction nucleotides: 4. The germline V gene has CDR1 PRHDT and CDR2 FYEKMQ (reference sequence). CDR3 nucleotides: TGTGCCAGCAGCACCACAGGGGACAATCAGCCCCAGCATTTT. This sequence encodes CASSTTGDNQPQHF.

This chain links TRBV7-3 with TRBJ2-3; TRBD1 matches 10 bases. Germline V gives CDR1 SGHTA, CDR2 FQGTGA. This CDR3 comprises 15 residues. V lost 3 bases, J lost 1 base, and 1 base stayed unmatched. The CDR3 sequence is CASSFGTGGTDTQYF. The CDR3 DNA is TGTGCCAGCAGCTTCGGGACAGGGGGCACAGATACGCAGTATTTT.

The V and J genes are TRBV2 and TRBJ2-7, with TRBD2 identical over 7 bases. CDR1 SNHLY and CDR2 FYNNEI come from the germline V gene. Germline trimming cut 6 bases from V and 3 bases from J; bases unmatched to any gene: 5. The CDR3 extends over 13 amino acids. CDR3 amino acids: CASSSGIGYEQYF. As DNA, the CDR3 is TGTGCCAGCAGCAGCGGGATAGGCTACGAGCAGTACTTC.

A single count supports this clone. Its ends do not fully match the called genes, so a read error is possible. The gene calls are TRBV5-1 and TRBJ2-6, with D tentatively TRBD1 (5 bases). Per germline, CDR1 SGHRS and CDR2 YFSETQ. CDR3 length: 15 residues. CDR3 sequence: CASSLGVSGANVLTF. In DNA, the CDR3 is TGCGCCAGCAGCTTGGGGGTCTCTGGGGCCAACGTCCTAACTTTC.

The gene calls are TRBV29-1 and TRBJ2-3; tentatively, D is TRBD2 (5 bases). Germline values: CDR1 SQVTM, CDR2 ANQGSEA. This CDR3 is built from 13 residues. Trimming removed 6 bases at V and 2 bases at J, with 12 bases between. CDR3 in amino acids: CSVLSGYTDTQYF. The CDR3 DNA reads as TGCAGCGTATTAAGCGGATACACAGATACGCAGTATTTT.

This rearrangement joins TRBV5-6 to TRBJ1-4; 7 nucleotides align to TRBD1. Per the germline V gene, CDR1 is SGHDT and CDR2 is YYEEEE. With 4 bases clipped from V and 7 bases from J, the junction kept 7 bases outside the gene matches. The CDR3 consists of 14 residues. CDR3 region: CASSVNRGGEKLFF. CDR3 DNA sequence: TGTGCCAGCAGCGTCAACAGGGGAGGTGAAAAACTGTTTTTT. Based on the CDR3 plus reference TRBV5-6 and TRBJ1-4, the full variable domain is DAGVTQSPTHLIKTRGQQVTLRCSPKSGHDTVSWYQQALGQGPQFIFQYYEEEERQRGNFPDRFSGHQFPNYSSELNVNALLLGDSALYLCASSVNRGGEKLFFGSGTQLSVL.

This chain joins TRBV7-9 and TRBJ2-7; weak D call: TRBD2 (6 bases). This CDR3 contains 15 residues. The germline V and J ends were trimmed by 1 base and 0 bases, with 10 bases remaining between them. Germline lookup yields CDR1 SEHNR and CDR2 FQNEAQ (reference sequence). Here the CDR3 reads CASSLGGGNSYEQYF. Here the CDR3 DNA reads TGTGCCAGCAGCTTAGGAGGCGGGAACTCCTACGAGCAGTACTTC.

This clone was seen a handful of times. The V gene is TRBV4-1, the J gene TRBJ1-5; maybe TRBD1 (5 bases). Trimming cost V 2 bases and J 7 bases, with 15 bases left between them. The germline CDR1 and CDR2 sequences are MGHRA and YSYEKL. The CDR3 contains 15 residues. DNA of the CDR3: TGCGCCAGCAGCCAACGCCAGGGAATAGGACAGCCCCAGCATTTT. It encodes CASSQRQGIGQPQHF.

The DNA for the CDR3 is TGTGCCAGCAGCTACACCGGGACAGTTACCTACGAGCAGTACTTC. Protein sequence: CASSYTGTVTYEQYF. The chain recombines TRBV5-6 with TRBJ2-7, with TRBD1 matching 7 bases. Losses at the gene ends were 3 bases for V and 2 bases for J; bases not matched to a gene: 8. The CDR3 covers 15 residues. CDR1 SGHDT and CDR2 YYEEEE come from the germline V gene.